The 10 T cell receptor beta chains below were found in one sample sequenced in a study of regulatory T cells in long-lasting Graves disease. Relying on iRepertoire HTBI primers and Arm-PCR of CDR3 regions, the team built TCR beta libraries. A single record per CDR3 protein comes from TCRdb applying MiXCR to the multiplex PCR reads. The table lists 250,000 or so distinct CDR3 sequences, 20% to 25% of them singletons, with roughly 14% in the top ten. As to time point: newly diagnosed GD, antithyroid drugs for less than 3 months. Scientists built the TCR library using RNA that was extracted from PBMCs. The sequencing here drew on peripheral blood mononuclear cells (PBMCs), taken at new diagnosis, from a patient treated with antithyroid drugs. The origin of the receptors is a female donor with Graves disease.

This clonotype was counted ten times or more. This chain joins TRBV19 and TRBJ1-1, with 8 bases matching TRBD1. V dropped 6 bases and J dropped 1; count of bases not matched to a gene: 4. The CDR3 length is 14 residues. The V gene's germline CDR1 is LNHDA and CDR2 SQIVND (reference sequence). CDR3 region: CASSRDRTNTEAFF. CDR3 coding DNA: TGTGCCAGTAGCCGGGACAGGACGAACACTGAAGCTTTCTTT.

The rearrangement links TRBV20-1 to TRBJ2-1, with 9 bases identical to TRBD2. Trimming took 6 bases from V and 5 from J; bases not matched to a gene: 8. The germline V gene encodes CDR1 DFQATT and CDR2 SNEGSKA (reference sequence). This CDR3 is built from 14 residues. The CDR3 DNA reads TGCAGTGCACGGCTAGCGGGGTATCACAATGAGCAGTTCTTC. Translation: CSARLAGYHNEQFF.

This clonotype appeared many times. The J gene is TRBJ1-2, the V gene TRBV20-1; 12 bases are a match to TRBD1. CDR1 is DFQATT, CDR2 SNEGSKA, per germline (reference sequence). The CDR3 covers 15 residues. J lost 4 bases, V lost 3 bases, and 6 bases had no gene match. The CDR3 region has the DNA TGCAGTGCTAGCGAGGGGACAGGGGGCTCCTATGGCTACACCTTC. Its protein product is CSASEGTGGSYGYTF.

The V and J genes are TRBV19 and TRBJ1-2; 9 bases align to TRBD1. The germline CDR1 and CDR2 sequences are LNHDA and SQIVND (reference sequence). This CDR3 has 20 residues. After removal of 0 bases from V and 8 bases from J, the junction contained 22 bases not matched to a gene. CDR3 in amino acids: CASSIDLRGQGYLYSDGYTF. The CDR3 bases are TGTGCCAGTAGTATAGATCTCAGGGGACAGGGCTATTTGTATTCCGACGGCTACACCTTC. The full variable domain, in which reference TRBV19 and TRBJ1-2 provide the parts outside the CDR3, is DGGITQSPKYLFRKEGQNVTLSCEQNLNHDAMYWYRQDPGQGLRLIYYSQIVNDFQKGDIAEGYSVSREKKESFPLTVTSAQKNPTAFYLCASSIDLRGQGYLYSDGYTFGSGTRLTVV.

In this sample, this clonotype turned up many times. The chain is built from TRBV20-1 and TRBJ1-1; the D is unclear. The length of the CDR3 is 15 residues. The germline V gene encodes CDR1 DFQATT and CDR2 SNEGSKA (reference sequence). Trimming removed 6 bases from V and 0 bases from J, with 17 bases in between. CDR3 DNA sequence: TGCAGTGCGCCCCGGACGGGTGGTGTGAACACTGAAGCTTTCTTT. It specifies CSAPRTGGVNTEAFF.

The V call is TRBV15, the J call TRBJ2-3, with 12 nucleotides matching TRBD1. The germline CDR1 and CDR2 sequences are LNHNV and YYDKDF (reference sequence). The CDR3 consists of 14 residues. The ends lost 5 bases at V and 5 bases at J; junction bases unmatched: 2. CDR3 in amino acids: CATSRDRGQDTQYF. As DNA, the CDR3 is TGTGCCACCAGCCGGGACAGGGGGCAAGATACGCAGTATTTT. The variable domain in full, completed from reference TRBV15 and TRBJ2-3, reads DAMVIQNPRYQVTQFGKPVTLSCSQTLNHNVMYWYQQKSSQAPKLLFHYYDKDFNNEADTPDNFQSRRPNTSFCFLDIRSPGLGDTAMYLCATSRDRGQDTQYFGPGTRLTVL.

The sample holds many counts of this clonotype. V gene TRBV3-1 combines with J gene TRBJ2-7, with D perhaps matching TRBD1 (5 bases). The CDR3 is 12 amino acids. V was cut by 10 bases and J by 6 bases, with 16 bases left in between. CDR1 and CDR2 from the germline V gene are LGHDT and YNNKEL (reference sequence). The CDR3 DNA follows: TGTGCCACCTCAGGCAGGGCAGGCGAGCAGTACTTC. This codes for CATSGRAGEQYF.

This clonotype was found many times. The chain combines TRBV18 with TRBJ2-5, with a weak D call TRBD2 (6 bases). This CDR3 has 14 amino acids. The V gene lost 2 bases and the J gene lost 0 bases, with 7 bases spanning the gap. Per the germline V gene, CDR1 is KGHSH and CDR2 is LQKENI. The CDR3, as DNA: TGTGCCAGCTCACCAGCGGGAAACCAAGAGACCCAGTACTTC. Its translation: CASSPAGNQETQYF.

Only a few counts were recorded for this clonotype. DNA for the CDR3: TGTGCCAGCAGCCCGGGACAGCAAAATCAGCCCCAGCATTTT. It codes for CASSPGQQNQPQHF. The chain recombines TRBV4-2 with TRBJ1-5, with 7 bases fitting TRBD1. The CDR3 contains 14 residues. The J segment lost 4 bases and the V segment lost 4 bases, leaving 4 bases of the junction unmatched. CDR1 LGHNA and CDR2 YNFKEQ come from the germline V gene.

This clonotype was picked up many times. The chain joins TRBV27 to TRBJ2-1; 9 bases are a match to TRBD1. Unmatched junction bases numbered 8, after V lost 5 bases and J lost 6 bases. The CDR3 is 15 amino acids. In germline, CDR1 is MNHEY, CDR2 SMNVEV (reference sequence). CDR3 nucleotide sequence: TGTGCCAGCAGTCTCTGGACAGGGGTCCTCAATGAGCAGTTCTTC. The encoded protein is CASSLWTGVLNEQFF.